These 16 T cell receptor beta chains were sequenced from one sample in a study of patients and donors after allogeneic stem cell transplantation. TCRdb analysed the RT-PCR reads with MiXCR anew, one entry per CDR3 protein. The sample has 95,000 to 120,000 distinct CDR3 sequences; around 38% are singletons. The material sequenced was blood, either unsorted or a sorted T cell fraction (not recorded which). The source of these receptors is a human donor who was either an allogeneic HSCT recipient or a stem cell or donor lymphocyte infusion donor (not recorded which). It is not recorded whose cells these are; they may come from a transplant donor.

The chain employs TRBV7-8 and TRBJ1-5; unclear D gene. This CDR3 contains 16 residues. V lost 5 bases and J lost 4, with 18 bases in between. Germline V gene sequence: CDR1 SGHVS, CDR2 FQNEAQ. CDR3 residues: CASSPSLRQSNQPQHF. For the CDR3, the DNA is TGTGCCAGCAGCCCGTCCCTGCGGCAGTCAAATCAGCCCCAGCATTTT.

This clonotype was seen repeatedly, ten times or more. The CDR3, as DNA: TGCGCCAGCAGCTTCGGACAGGGTGAAGCTTTCTTT. Its protein product is CASSFGQGEAFF. The V gene is TRBV5-1, the J gene TRBJ1-1; 8 bases agree with TRBD1. Germline-derived CDR1 and CDR2 are SGHRS and YFSETQ. This CDR3 has 12 residues. V lost 2 bases, J lost 7 bases, and 1 base stayed unmatched. The variable domain in full, completed from reference TRBV5-1 and TRBJ1-1, reads KAGVTQTPRYLIKTRGQQVTLSCSPISGHRSVSWYQQTPGQGLQFLFEYFSETQRNKGNFPGRFSGRQFSNSRSEMNVSTLELGDSALYLCASSFGQGEAFFGQGTRLTVV.

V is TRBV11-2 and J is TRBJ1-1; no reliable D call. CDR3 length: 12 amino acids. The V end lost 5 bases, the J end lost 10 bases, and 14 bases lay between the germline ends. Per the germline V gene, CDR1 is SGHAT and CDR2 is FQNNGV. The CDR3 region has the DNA TGTGCCAGCAGCAACCCCGGGTCCGGAGCTTTCTTT. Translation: CASSNPGSGAFF.

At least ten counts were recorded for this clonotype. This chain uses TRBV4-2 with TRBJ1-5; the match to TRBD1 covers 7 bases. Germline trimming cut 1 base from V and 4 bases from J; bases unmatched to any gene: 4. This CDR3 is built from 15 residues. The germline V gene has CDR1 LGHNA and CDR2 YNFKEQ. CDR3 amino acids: CASSQGQGGNQPQHF. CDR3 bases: TGTGCCAGCAGCCAAGGACAGGGAGGAAATCAGCCCCAGCATTTT.

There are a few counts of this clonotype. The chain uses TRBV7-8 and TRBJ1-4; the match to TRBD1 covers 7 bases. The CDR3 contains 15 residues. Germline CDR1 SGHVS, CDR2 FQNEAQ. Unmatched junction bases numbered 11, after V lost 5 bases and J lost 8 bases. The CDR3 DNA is TGTGCCAGCAGCGAGGAGACAGGGAAGGGAGAAAAACTGTTTTTT. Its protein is CASSEETGKGEKLFF.

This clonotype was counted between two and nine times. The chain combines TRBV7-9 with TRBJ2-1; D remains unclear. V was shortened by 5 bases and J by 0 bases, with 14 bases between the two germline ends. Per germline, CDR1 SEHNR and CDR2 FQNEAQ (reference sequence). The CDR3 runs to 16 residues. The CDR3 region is CASSGEAPLSYNEQFF. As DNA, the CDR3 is TGTGCCAGCAGCGGAGAGGCTCCTCTCTCCTACAATGAGCAGTTCTTC.

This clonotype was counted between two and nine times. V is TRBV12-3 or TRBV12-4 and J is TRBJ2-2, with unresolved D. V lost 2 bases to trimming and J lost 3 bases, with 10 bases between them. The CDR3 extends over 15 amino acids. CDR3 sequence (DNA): TGTGCCAGCAGTTTAACGGCACTGTACACCGGGGAGCTGTTTTTT. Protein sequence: CASSLTALYTGELFF.

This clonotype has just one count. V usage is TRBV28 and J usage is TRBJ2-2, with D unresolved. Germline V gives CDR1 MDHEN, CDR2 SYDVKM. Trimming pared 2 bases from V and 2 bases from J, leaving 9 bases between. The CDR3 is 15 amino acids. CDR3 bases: TGTGCCAGCAGTTTACGTAGCTTTAACACCGGGGAGCTGTTTTTT. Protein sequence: CASSLRSFNTGELFF.

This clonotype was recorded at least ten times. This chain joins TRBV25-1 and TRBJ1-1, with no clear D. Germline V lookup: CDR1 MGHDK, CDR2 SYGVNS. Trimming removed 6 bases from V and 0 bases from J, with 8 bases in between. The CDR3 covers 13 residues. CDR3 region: CASSLQVNTEAFF. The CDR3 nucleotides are TGTGCCAGCAGCCTCCAGGTGAACACTGAAGCTTTCTTT.

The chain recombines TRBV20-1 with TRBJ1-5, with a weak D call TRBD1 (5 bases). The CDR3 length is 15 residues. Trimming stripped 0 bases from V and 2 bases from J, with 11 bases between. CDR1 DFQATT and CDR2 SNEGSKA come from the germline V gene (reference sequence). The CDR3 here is CSAREQVHRNQPQHF. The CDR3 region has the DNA TGCAGTGCTAGAGAACAGGTTCACCGCAATCAGCCCCAGCATTTT.

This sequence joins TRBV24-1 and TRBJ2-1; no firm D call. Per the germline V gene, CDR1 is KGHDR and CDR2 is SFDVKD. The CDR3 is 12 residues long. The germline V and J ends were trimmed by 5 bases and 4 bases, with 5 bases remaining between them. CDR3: CATSGQYNEQFF. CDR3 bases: TGTGCCACCAGTGGGCAGTACAATGAGCAGTTCTTC.

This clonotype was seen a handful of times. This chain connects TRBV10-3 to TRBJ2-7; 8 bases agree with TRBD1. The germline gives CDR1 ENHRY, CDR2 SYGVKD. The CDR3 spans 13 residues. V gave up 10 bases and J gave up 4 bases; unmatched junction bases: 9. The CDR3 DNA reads TGTGCCACCCTCTCAGGGGGCGGTTACGAGCAGTACTTC. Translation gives CATLSGGGYEQYF.

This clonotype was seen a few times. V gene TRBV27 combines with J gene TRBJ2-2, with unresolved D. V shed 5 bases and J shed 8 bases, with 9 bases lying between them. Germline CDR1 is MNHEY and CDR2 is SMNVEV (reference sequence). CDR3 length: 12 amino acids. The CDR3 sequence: CASSPRLGELFF. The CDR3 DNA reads TGTGCCAGCAGTCCCCGCCTTGGGGAGCTGTTTTTT.

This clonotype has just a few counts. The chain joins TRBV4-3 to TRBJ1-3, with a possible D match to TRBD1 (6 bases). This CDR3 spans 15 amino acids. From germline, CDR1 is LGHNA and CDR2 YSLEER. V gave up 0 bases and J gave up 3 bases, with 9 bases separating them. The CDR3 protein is CASSQEGGSGNTIYF. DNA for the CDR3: TGCGCCAGCAGCCAAGAAGGGGGAAGTGGAAACACCATATATTTT.

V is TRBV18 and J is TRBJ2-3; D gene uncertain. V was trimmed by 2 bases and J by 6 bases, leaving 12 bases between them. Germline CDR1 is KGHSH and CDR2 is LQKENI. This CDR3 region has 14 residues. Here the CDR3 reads CASSPVYAVDTQYF. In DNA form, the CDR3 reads TGTGCCAGCTCACCAGTTTATGCGGTCGATACGCAGTATTTT.

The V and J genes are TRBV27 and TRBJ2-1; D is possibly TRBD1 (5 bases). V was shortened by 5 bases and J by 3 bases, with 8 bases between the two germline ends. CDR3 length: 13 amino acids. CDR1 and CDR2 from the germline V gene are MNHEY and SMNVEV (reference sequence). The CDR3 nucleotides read TGTGCCAGCAGTAGAGACAGCTACAATGAGCAGTTCTTC. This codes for CASSRDSYNEQFF.